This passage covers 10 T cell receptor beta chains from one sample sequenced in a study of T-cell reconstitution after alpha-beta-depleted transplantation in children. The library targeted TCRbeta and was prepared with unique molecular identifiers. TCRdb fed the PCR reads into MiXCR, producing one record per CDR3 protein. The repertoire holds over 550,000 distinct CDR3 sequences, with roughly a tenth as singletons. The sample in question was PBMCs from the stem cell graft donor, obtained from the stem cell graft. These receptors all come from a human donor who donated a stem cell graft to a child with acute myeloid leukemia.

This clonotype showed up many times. CDR3 loop: CSARQGQQNTEAFF. The CDR3 DNA reads as TGCAGTGCTAGACAGGGACAGCAAAACACTGAAGCTTTCTTT. This chain connects TRBV20-1 to TRBJ1-1, with TRBD1 identical over 7 bases. The CDR3 length is 14 residues. Germline V gene sequence: CDR1 DFQATT, CDR2 SNEGSKA (reference sequence). V was pared by 2 bases and J by 2 bases, with 5 bases of the junction left unmatched.

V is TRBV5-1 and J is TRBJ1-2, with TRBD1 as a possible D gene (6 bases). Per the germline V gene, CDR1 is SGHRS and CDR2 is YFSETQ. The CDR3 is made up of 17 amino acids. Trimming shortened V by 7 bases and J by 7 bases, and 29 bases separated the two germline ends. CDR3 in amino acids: CASGLGGQTASDGGYTF. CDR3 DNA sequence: TGCGCCAGCGGCCTGGGGGGCCAAACGGCGTCTGACGGTGGCTACACCTTC.

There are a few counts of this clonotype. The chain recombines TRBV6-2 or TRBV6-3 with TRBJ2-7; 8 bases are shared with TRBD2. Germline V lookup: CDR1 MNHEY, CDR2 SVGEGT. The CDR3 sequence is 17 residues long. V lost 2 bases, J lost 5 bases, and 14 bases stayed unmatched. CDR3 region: CASSYALRGSGTDEQYF. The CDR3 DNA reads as TGTGCCAGCAGTTACGCCCTCCGTGGTAGCGGGACCGACGAGCAGTACTTC.

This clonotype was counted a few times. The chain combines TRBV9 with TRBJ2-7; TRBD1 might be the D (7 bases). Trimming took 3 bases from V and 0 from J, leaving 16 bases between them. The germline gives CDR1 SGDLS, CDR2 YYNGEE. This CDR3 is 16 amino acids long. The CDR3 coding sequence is TGTGCCAGCAGCGCCCAAACAGGGGACTTCTCCTACGAGCAGTACTTC. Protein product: CASSAQTGDFSYEQYF.

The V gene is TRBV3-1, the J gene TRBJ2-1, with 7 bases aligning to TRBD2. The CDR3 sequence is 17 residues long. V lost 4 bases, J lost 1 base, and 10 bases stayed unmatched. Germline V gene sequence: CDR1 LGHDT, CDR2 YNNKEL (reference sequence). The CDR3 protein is CASSRGLGGSSYNEQFF. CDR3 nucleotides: TGTGCCAGCAGCCGGGGGTTAGGCGGGAGTTCCTACAATGAGCAGTTCTTC.

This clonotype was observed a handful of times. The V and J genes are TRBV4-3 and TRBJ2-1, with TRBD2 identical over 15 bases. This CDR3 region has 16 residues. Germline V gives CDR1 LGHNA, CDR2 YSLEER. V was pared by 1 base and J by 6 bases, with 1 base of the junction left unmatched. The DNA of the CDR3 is TGCGCCAGCAGCCAAGGGACTAGCGGGAGGGCCAATGAGCAGTTCTTC. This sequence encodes CASSQGTSGRANEQFF.

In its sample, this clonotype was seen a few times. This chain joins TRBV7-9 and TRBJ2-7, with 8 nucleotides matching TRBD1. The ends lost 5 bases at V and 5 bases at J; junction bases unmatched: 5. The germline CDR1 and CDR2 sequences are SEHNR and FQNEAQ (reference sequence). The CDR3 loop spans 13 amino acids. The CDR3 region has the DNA TGTGCCAGCAGCCGGACAGGGAGCAACGAGCAGTACTTC. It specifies CASSRTGSNEQYF.

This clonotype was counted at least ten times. CDR3 sequence (DNA): TGTGCCAGCAGCTTAGTTGCAGGGAAGTACGAGCAGTACTTC. It is translated as CASSLVAGKYEQYF. The chain joins TRBV7-2 to TRBJ2-7; a weak D match, TRBD1 (5 bases). The germline V gene has CDR1 SGHTA and CDR2 FQGNSA. Trimming removed 1 base at V and 4 bases at J, with 11 bases between. The CDR3 totals 14 residues.

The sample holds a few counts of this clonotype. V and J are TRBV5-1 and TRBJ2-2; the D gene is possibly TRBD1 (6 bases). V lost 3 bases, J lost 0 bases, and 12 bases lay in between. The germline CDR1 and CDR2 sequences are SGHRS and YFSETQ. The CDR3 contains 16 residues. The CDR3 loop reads CASSSLPGANTGELFF. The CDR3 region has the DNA TGCGCCAGCAGCTCACTGCCAGGGGCGAACACCGGGGAGCTGTTTTTT.

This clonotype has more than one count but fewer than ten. The CDR3 region has the DNA TGTGCCAGCAGGGAGGCCGTGGGTAACACTGAAGCTTTCTTT. It encodes CASREAVGNTEAFF. The V call is TRBV7-2, the J call TRBJ1-1; no reliable D call. CDR1 is SGHTA, CDR2 FQGNSA, per germline. Deletions cut 6 bases from V and 2 bases from J, with 13 bases between. This CDR3 region has 14 residues.